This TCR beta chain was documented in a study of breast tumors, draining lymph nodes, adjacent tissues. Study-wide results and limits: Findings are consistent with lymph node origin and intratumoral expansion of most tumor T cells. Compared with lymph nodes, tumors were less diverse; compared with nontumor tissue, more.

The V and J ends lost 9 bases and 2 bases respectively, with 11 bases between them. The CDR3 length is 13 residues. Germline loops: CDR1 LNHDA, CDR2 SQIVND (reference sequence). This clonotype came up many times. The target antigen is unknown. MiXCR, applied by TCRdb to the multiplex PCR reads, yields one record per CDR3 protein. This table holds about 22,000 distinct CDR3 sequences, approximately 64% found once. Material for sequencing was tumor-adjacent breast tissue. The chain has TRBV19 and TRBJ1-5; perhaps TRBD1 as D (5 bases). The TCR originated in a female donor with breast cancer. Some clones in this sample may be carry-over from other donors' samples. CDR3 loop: CASSGDRNQPQHF. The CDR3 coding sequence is TGTGCCAGCAGTGGGGACCGCAATCAGCCCCAGCATTTT.